This is a list of T cell receptor beta chains from one sample in a study of blood T cell repertoires in COVID-19. This table comes from immunoSEQ multiplex PCR, and its TCRdb copy is limited to in-frame clones, with some not included. This sample yields hundreds of thousands of clones, of which around nine tenths are seen a single time; over 1.1% belongs to the top ten. Material: peripheral blood. The receptors were sampled from a man older than 75 with acute or convalescent COVID-19. Each CDR3 is given with its conserved first and last residue. D genes are given only for firm matches. Expanded clones are given a class, and other clones once, few, many or no size at all.

j_gene: TRBJ1-1
d_gene: TRBD1
v_gene: TRBV5-8
abundance: NA
CDR3aa: CASSRMTGVTEAFF
CDR3nt: TGTGCCAGCAGCCGGATGACAGGGGTCACTGAAGCTTTCTTT

j_gene: TRBJ1-4
d_gene: TRBD1
v_gene: TRBV5-6
abundance: NA
CDR3aa: CASSSLRDRGAEKLFF
CDR3nt: TGTGCCAGCAGCTCCCTGAGGGACAGGGGTGCCGAAAAACTGTTTTTT

j_gene: TRBJ2-1
d_gene: TRBD2
v_gene: TRBV6-2/TRBV6-3
abundance: NA
CDR3aa: CASSDSGLAGTNEQFF
CDR3nt: TGTGCCAGCAGCGACTCGGGACTAGCGGGAACGAATGAGCAGTTCTTC

j_gene: TRBJ2-1
d_gene: NA
v_gene: TRBV4-1
abundance: NA
CDR3aa: CASSGQGGARGEQFF
CDR3nt: TGCGCCAGCAGTGGTCAGGGCGGGGCCCGAGGTGAGCAGTTCTTC

j_gene: TRBJ1-1
d_gene: TRBD1
v_gene: TRBV19
abundance: NA
CDR3aa: CASSTTWTGATEAFF
CDR3nt: TGTGCCAGTAGTACCACATGGACAGGCGCCACTGAAGCTTTCTTT

j_gene: TRBJ2-1
d_gene: TRBD2
v_gene: TRBV6-2/TRBV6-3
abundance: NA
CDR3aa: CASSYSLAGRFSNEQFF
CDR3nt: TGTGCCAGCAGTTACTCCTTAGCGGGGAGGTTCTCCAATGAGCAGTTCTTC

j_gene: TRBJ2-7
d_gene: TRBD1
v_gene: TRBV28
abundance: NA
CDR3aa: CASRKTGVSYEQYF
CDR3nt: TGTGCCAGCAGGAAGACAGGGGTCTCCTACGAGCAGTACTTC

j_gene: TRBJ2-5
d_gene: TRBD1
v_gene: TRBV7-8
abundance: once
CDR3aa: CASSLRPSGTGGRETQYF
CDR3nt: TGTGCCAGCAGCCTCAGACCCTCCGGGACAGGGGGCAGGGAGACCCAGTACTTC

j_gene: TRBJ1-1
d_gene: NA
v_gene: TRBV19
abundance: NA
CDR3aa: CASSLNGGLLNTEAFF
CDR3nt: TGTGCCAGTAGCCTTAACGGGGGGCTTTTGAACACTGAAGCTTTCTTT

j_gene: TRBJ1-5
d_gene: TRBD1
v_gene: TRBV4-2
abundance: NA
CDR3aa: CASSLRTGRQPQHF
CDR3nt: TGTGCCAGCAGCCTCCGGACAGGGAGACAGCCCCAGCATTTT

j_gene: TRBJ1-2
d_gene: TRBD1
v_gene: TRBV19
abundance: NA
CDR3aa: CASSIDLPTGGYHGYTF
CDR3nt: TGTGCCAGTAGTATAGATCTTCCGACAGGGGGATATCATGGCTACACCTTC

j_gene: TRBJ2-3
d_gene: TRBD2
v_gene: TRBV3-1/TRBV3-2
abundance: NA
CDR3aa: CASSPRWGGSSNTQYF
CDR3nt: TGTGCCAGCAGCCCCAGATGGGGGGGTAGTTCGAATACGCAGTATTTT

j_gene: TRBJ2-7
d_gene: NA
v_gene: TRBV19
abundance: NA
CDR3aa: CASSIGLPYYEQYF
CDR3nt: TGTGCCAGTAGTATAGGGCTTCCTTACTACGAGCAGTACTTC

j_gene: TRBJ1-1
d_gene: NA
v_gene: TRBV18
abundance: NA
CDR3aa: CASSPGHPNTEAFF
CDR3nt: TGTGCCAGCTCACCAGGGCACCCGAACACTGAAGCTTTCTTT

j_gene: TRBJ1-1
d_gene: NA
v_gene: TRBV6-5
abundance: NA
CDR3aa: CASRRGPNTEAFF
CDR3nt: TGTGCCAGCAGAAGGGGCCCGAACACTGAAGCTTTCTTT

j_gene: TRBJ1-1
d_gene: NA
v_gene: TRBV18
abundance: NA
CDR3aa: CASSPQDSEAFF
CDR3nt: TGTGCCAGCTCACCCCAAGACAGTGAAGCTTTCTTT

j_gene: TRBJ2-3
d_gene: TRBD2
v_gene: TRBV3-1/TRBV3-2
abundance: NA
CDR3aa: CASSQELAGVPDTQYF
CDR3nt: TGTGCCAGCAGCCAAGAACTAGCGGGAGTACCAGATACGCAGTATTTT

j_gene: TRBJ2-2
d_gene: NA
v_gene: TRBV3-1/TRBV3-2
abundance: NA
CDR3aa: CASSHRAGSTGELFF
CDR3nt: TGTGCCAGCAGCCACCGAGCGGGCTCCACCGGGGAGCTGTTTTTT

j_gene: TRBJ2-1
d_gene: TRBD2
v_gene: TRBV3-1/TRBV3-2
abundance: NA
CDR3aa: CASSQEALAGYNEQFF
CDR3nt: TGTGCCAGCAGCCAAGAGGCACTAGCGGGGTACAATGAGCAGTTCTTC

j_gene: TRBJ1-2
d_gene: TRBD1
v_gene: TRBV27
abundance: NA
CDR3aa: CASSLQRDRGRYGYTF
CDR3nt: TGTGCCAGCAGTTTACAGAGGGACAGGGGGAGGTATGGCTACACCTTC

j_gene: TRBJ2-1
d_gene: TRBD2
v_gene: TRBV29-1
abundance: NA
CDR3aa: CSVDRLAGGPNEQFF
CDR3nt: TGCAGCGTGGACCGACTAGCGGGAGGGCCAAATGAGCAGTTCTTC

j_gene: TRBJ2-4
d_gene: TRBD1
v_gene: TRBV9
abundance: NA
CDR3aa: CASSARQGGVKNIQYF
CDR3nt: TGTGCCAGCAGCGCGAGACAGGGGGGCGTCAAAAACATTCAGTACTTC

j_gene: TRBJ2-2
d_gene: TRBD2
v_gene: TRBV7-7
abundance: NA
CDR3aa: CASSLGLAGASGELFF
CDR3nt: TGTGCTAGCAGTTTAGGACTAGCGGGAGCTTCCGGGGAGCTGTTTTTT

j_gene: TRBJ1-4
d_gene: NA
v_gene: TRBV6-2/TRBV6-3
abundance: once
CDR3aa: CASSYGPGATNEKLFF
CDR3nt: TGTGCCAGCAGTTACGGACCAGGGGCAACTAATGAAAAACTGTTTTTT

j_gene: TRBJ1-1
d_gene: NA
v_gene: TRBV18
abundance: once
CDR3aa: CASSNRKSENTEAFF
CDR3nt: TGTGCCAGCTCAAACAGGAAAAGTGAGAACACTGAAGCTTTCTTT

j_gene: TRBJ1-2
d_gene: NA
v_gene: TRBV12-3/TRBV12-4
abundance: NA
CDR3aa: CAVSGGTNYGYTF
CDR3nt: TGTGCCGTTAGCGGGGGGACGAACTATGGCTACACCTTC

j_gene: TRBJ1-5
d_gene: NA
v_gene: TRBV4-3
abundance: NA
CDR3aa: CASSQDPGQPQHF
CDR3nt: TGCGCCAGCAGCCAAGACCCTGGCCAGCCCCAGCATTTT

j_gene: TRBJ1-2
d_gene: TRBD1
v_gene: TRBV3-1/TRBV3-2
abundance: NA
CDR3aa: CASSQDQGDGYGYTF
CDR3nt: TGTGCCAGCAGCCAGGACCAGGGGGACGGCTATGGCTACACCTTC

j_gene: TRBJ2-2
d_gene: NA
v_gene: TRBV19
abundance: NA
CDR3aa: CASMGTTNTGELFF
CDR3nt: TGTGCCAGTATGGGGACAACGAACACCGGGGAGCTGTTTTTT

j_gene: TRBJ1-1
d_gene: TRBD1
v_gene: TRBV7-8
abundance: NA
CDR3aa: CASSQNKGQGNTEAFF
CDR3nt: TGTGCCAGCAGCCAAAACAAAGGACAGGGGAACACTGAAGCTTTCTTT

j_gene: TRBJ2-2
d_gene: TRBD2
v_gene: TRBV7-2
abundance: NA
CDR3aa: CASSSTGLAGGPTGELFF
CDR3nt: TGTGCCAGCAGCTCCACGGGACTAGCGGGAGGACCCACCGGGGAGCTGTTTTTT

j_gene: TRBJ2-7
d_gene: TRBD1
v_gene: TRBV7-2
abundance: NA
CDR3aa: CASSTTQGAGYEQYF
CDR3nt: TGTGCCAGCAGCACCACTCAGGGGGCGGGATACGAGCAGTACTTC

j_gene: TRBJ2-7
d_gene: TRBD1
v_gene: TRBV11-2
abundance: NA
CDR3aa: CASSPGQGWAYEQYF
CDR3nt: TGTGCCAGCAGCCCGGGACAGGGTTGGGCCTACGAGCAGTACTTC

j_gene: TRBJ1-1
d_gene: NA
v_gene: TRBV7-2
abundance: once
CDR3aa: CASSFFGSRMNTEAFF
CDR3nt: TGTGCCAGCAGCTTTTTTGGGTCTAGGATGAACACTGAAGCTTTCTTT

j_gene: TRBJ2-2
d_gene: TRBD2
v_gene: TRBV5-1
abundance: NA
CDR3aa: CASSGLAGPGGELFF
CDR3nt: TGCGCCAGCAGCGGGCTAGCGGGGCCGGGCGGGGAGCTGTTTTTT

j_gene: TRBJ2-2
d_gene: NA
v_gene: TRBV7-2
abundance: NA
CDR3aa: CASSLAISTGELFF
CDR3nt: TGTGCCAGCAGCTTAGCGATTAGCACCGGGGAGCTGTTTTTT

j_gene: TRBJ2-1
d_gene: NA
v_gene: TRBV29-1
abundance: NA
CDR3aa: CSIGRRGNEQFF
CDR3nt: TGCAGCATAGGGCGCCGGGGCAATGAGCAGTTCTTC

j_gene: TRBJ2-3
d_gene: NA
v_gene: TRBV7-2
abundance: NA
CDR3aa: CASSFAGADTQYF
CDR3nt: TGTGCCAGCAGCTTTGCAGGGGCAGATACGCAGTATTTT

j_gene: TRBJ2-1
d_gene: NA
v_gene: TRBV9
abundance: NA
CDR3aa: CASNHPRNEQFF
CDR3nt: TGTGCCAGCAACCACCCCCGGAATGAGCAGTTCTTC

j_gene: TRBJ2-1
d_gene: NA
v_gene: TRBV6-5
abundance: NA
CDR3aa: CASTRTSDYNEQFF
CDR3nt: TGTGCCAGCACGAGGACATCCGACTACAATGAGCAGTTCTTC

j_gene: TRBJ1-1
d_gene: NA
v_gene: TRBV7-2
abundance: few
CDR3aa: CASSRVGRTEAFF
CDR3nt: TGTGCCAGCAGCCGAGTTGGTCGGACTGAAGCTTTCTTT

j_gene: TRBJ2-1
d_gene: NA
v_gene: TRBV6-5
abundance: NA
CDR3aa: CASSYGGGGPKAQFF
CDR3nt: TGTGCCAGCAGTTACGGGGGAGGGGGGCCCAAGGCGCAGTTCTTC

j_gene: TRBJ2-3
d_gene: TRBD2
v_gene: TRBV27
abundance: few
CDR3aa: CASSSPSGGAGDTQYF
CDR3nt: TGTGCCAGCAGTTCGCCTAGCGGGGGGGCAGGAGATACGCAGTATTTT

j_gene: TRBJ2-7
d_gene: NA
v_gene: TRBV5-1
abundance: NA
CDR3aa: CASSNDKIGGEQYF
CDR3nt: TGCGCCAGCAGTAATGACAAGATAGGGGGCGAGCAGTACTTC

j_gene: TRBJ2-7
d_gene: NA
v_gene: TRBV3-1/TRBV3-2
abundance: NA
CDR3aa: CASGWAYEQYF
CDR3nt: TGTGCCAGCGGGTGGGCGTACGAGCAGTACTTC

j_gene: TRBJ2-1
d_gene: NA
v_gene: TRBV2
abundance: NA
CDR3aa: CASSEEGESYNEQFF
CDR3nt: TGTGCCAGCAGTGAAGAGGGGGAATCCTACAATGAGCAGTTCTTC

j_gene: TRBJ2-2
d_gene: NA
v_gene: TRBV7-2
abundance: NA
CDR3aa: CASSFPLLRGSGELFF
CDR3nt: TGTGCCAGCAGCTTTCCTTTACTGCGGGGTTCCGGGGAGCTGTTTTTT

j_gene: TRBJ1-2
d_gene: NA
v_gene: TRBV19
abundance: NA
CDR3aa: CASSLGARGYTF
CDR3nt: TGTGCCAGTAGTTTGGGGGCGCGTGGCTACACCTTC

j_gene: TRBJ2-6
d_gene: TRBD1
v_gene: TRBV7-2
abundance: NA
CDR3aa: CASSLAPGQSSGANVLTF
CDR3nt: TGTGCCAGCAGCTTAGCCCCGGGACAGAGCTCTGGGGCCAACGTCCTGACTTTC

j_gene: TRBJ1-5
d_gene: NA
v_gene: TRBV2
abundance: NA
CDR3aa: CASSERSSNQPQHF
CDR3nt: TGTGCCAGCAGTGAACGGTCCAGCAATCAGCCCCAGCATTTT

j_gene: TRBJ1-1
d_gene: NA
v_gene: TRBV6-5
abundance: once
CDR3aa: CASSLRQTNTEAFF
CDR3nt: TGTGCCAGCAGTCTCCGACAGACTAACACTGAAGCTTTCTTT

j_gene: TRBJ2-1
d_gene: TRBD1
v_gene: TRBV4-2
abundance: NA
CDR3aa: CASSQGHGTEVLNEQFF
CDR3nt: TGTGCCAGCAGCCAAGGACACGGGACAGAGGTGCTCAATGAGCAGTTCTTC

j_gene: TRBJ1-2
d_gene: NA
v_gene: TRBV9
abundance: NA
CDR3aa: CASSSRQNRGYTF
CDR3nt: TGTGCCAGCAGCAGTCGACAGAATCGGGGCTACACCTTC

j_gene: TRBJ1-4
d_gene: NA
v_gene: TRBV5-1
abundance: once
CDR3aa: CASSPGWQGREKLFF
CDR3nt: TGCGCCAGCAGCCCCGGATGGCAGGGGCGTGAAAAACTGTTTTTT

j_gene: TRBJ2-7
d_gene: TRBD1
v_gene: TRBV7-9
abundance: NA
CDR3aa: CASSSGQGHEQYF
CDR3nt: TGTGCCAGCAGCTCGGGACAGGGACACGAGCAGTACTTC